The entry below gives a single T cell receptor (beta chain) sequence along with its context. Some clones are missing from TCRdb's copy, which holds only in-frame ones; the method was immunoSEQ multiplex PCR. The table records about 67,000 clones, over 75% of them present only once. This specimen comes from a study of OX40 agonist ivuxolimab in advanced cancers. The V gene lost 2 bases and the J gene lost 5 bases, with 16 bases spanning the gap. The CDR3 length is 16 residues. Germline V gene lookup returns CDR1 SNHLY and CDR2 FYNNEI. The input for sequencing was CD4+ or CD8+ T cells sorted from blood, taken in a trial of the OX40 agonist ivuxolimab. The chain recombines TRBV2 with TRBJ1-5; tentatively, D is TRBD1 (5 bases). This TCR was recovered from an adult with an advanced solid tumor such as melanoma, head and neck, liver or kidney cancer. The CDR3 coding sequence is TGTGCCAGCAGTGAAAGGCGCGCAGGGAGGGATCAGCCCCAGCATTTT. Translation gives CASSERRAGRDQPQHF.